This T cell receptor beta chain was sequenced during a study of T cell responses to AZD1222 COVID-19 vaccine. The CDR3 covers 14 residues. The germline gives CDR1 SGHRS, CDR2 YFSETQ. Whole-study results and caveats: Repertoires in all cases were sampled only once the peak T cell response had passed. Clonal diversity was possibly underestimated; the donors were predominantly white British and more often female.

Produced via immunoSEQ multiplex PCR; TCRdb's table is partial and in-frame only. The sample shows approximately 100,000 clones, about 95% of them seen only once. With respect to this clone: Its antigen is unidentified. A read error may account for a junction end that differs from germline.

This sample comprised peripheral blood, obtained on day 0 of AZD1222 vaccination. The source is an adult in good health. The chain carries TRBV5-1 and TRBJ2-7, with D possibly TRBD1 on 6 matching bases. CDR3 DNA: TGCGCTAGCAGGGGCGCAACTCTCTCCTACGAGCAGTACTTC. The encoded protein is CASRGATLSYEQYF.